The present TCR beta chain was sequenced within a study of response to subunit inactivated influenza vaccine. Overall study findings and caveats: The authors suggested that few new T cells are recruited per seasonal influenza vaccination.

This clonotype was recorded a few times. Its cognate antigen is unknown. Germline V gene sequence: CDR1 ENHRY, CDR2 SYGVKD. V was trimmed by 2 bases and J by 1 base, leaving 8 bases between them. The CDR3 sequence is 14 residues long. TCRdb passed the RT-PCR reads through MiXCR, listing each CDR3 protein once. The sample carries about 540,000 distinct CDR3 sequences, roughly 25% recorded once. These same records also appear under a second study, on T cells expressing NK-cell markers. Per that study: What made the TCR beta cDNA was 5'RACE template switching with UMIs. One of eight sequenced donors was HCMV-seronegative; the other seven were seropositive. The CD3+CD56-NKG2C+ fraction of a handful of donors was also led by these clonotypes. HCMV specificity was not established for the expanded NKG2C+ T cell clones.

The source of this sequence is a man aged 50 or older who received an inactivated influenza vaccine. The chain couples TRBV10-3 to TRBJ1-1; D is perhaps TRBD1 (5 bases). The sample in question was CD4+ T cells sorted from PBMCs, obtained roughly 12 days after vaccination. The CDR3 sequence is CAISERGRNTEAFF. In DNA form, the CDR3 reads TGTGCCATCAGTGAGAGGGGTCGGAACACTGAAGCTTTCTTT.